These T cell receptor beta chains were read from a single sample in a study of cytomegalovirus exposure and HLA in healthy donors. Here immunoSEQ multiplex PCR was the method, and the copy in TCRdb shows in-frame clones only, minus some. Here the sample spans roughly 140,000 clones, over 70% being singletons. The sequenced sample consisted of PBMCs. These receptors came from a man aged 40-55 years in good health and CMV-seronegative. CDR3s include the opening cysteine and the closing phenylalanine or tryptophan. A D gene is named only where the DNA matches it firmly. For some rows the clone size is stated as once, few or many, or as a class when expanded; others skip it.

.	TRBV18	TRBJ2-7	.	TGTGCCAGCTCACCACCGGCAGGGCCGTACGAGCAGTACTTC	CASSPPAGPYEQYF
once	TRBV27	TRBJ2-7	.	TGTGCCAGCAGCCTGACAGGCGCCTACGAGCAGTACTTC	CASSLTGAYEQYF
.	TRBV18	TRBJ2-7	TRBD1	TGTGCCAGCTCACAGGACAGGGTGCGCGAGCAGTACTTC	CASSQDRVREQYF
few	TRBV19	TRBJ2-6	.	TGTGCCAGTAGTATACCGGGTTCTGGGGCCAACGTCCTGACTTTC	CASSIPGSGANVLTF
.	TRBV7-2	TRBJ2-1	TRBD2	TGTGCCAGCAGAAGCGGGGGGCCAAGCTCCTACAATGAGCAGTTCTTC	CASRSGGPSSYNEQFF
.	TRBV5-1	TRBJ2-7	TRBD2	TGCGCCAGCAGCGGAAGACTAGCGGGAGCCACTAAGGAGCAGTACTTC	CASSGRLAGATKEQYF
.	TRBV2	TRBJ1-1	.	TGTGCCAGCAGTCCAATCACACAGGGTAAAGCTTTCTTT	CASSPITQGKAFF
.	TRBV5-6	TRBJ1-2	TRBD1	TGTGCCAGCAGCCGTGGGACAGGGGGCTACTATGGCTACACCTTC	CASSRGTGGYYGYTF
once	TRBV7-9	TRBJ1-1	.	TGTGCCAGCAGCTCCCCGGGGGAGGGACGGAGGGCTGAAGCTTTCTTT	CASSSPGEGRRAEAFF
.	TRBV5-6	TRBJ2-5	.	TGTGCCAGCAGCCGTGGCGGGGCAGAGACCCAGTACTTC	CASSRGGAETQYF
.	TRBV30	TRBJ2-5	TRBD1	TGTGCCTGGCAGGGGGAAGGGGAGACCCAGTACTTC	CAWQGEGETQYF
once	TRBV14	TRBJ1-6	.	TGTGCCAGCAGCGGCTCGGGGCGGGGGAATTCACCCCTCCACTTT	CASSGSGRGNSPLHF
few	TRBV7-7	TRBJ1-5	.	TGTGCTAGCAGCTTAGCGCGGAGCTGTTATAGCAATCAGCCCCAGCATTTT	CASSLARSCYSNQPQHF
.	TRBV28	TRBJ2-7	TRBD1	TGTGCCAGCAGAGACAGGGGGGAGCAGTACTTC	CASRDRGEQYF
.	TRBV7-2	TRBJ1-2	TRBD1	TGTGCCAGCAGTTTACAGGGGGTCGCCCTCTATGGCTACACCTTC	CASSLQGVALYGYTF
.	TRBV5-1	TRBJ1-2	.	TGCGCCAGCAGCTTATCGGGGAGCTATGGCTACACCTTC	CASSLSGSYGYTF
.	TRBV6-5	TRBJ1-2	TRBD1	TGTGCCAGCAGCCGTCCGGGACAGACTAACTATGGCTACACCTTC	CASSRPGQTNYGYTF
.	TRBV28	TRBJ1-5	.	TGTGCCAGCAGACATGACATGGGTAATCAGCCCCAGCATTTT	CASRHDMGNQPQHF
once	TRBV4-3	TRBJ2-1	TRBD1	TGCGCCAGCAGCCAAGATGGGACAGCATACAATGAGCAGTTCTTC	CASSQDGTAYNEQFF
.	TRBV6-4	TRBJ1-5	.	TGTGCCAGCAGTGAACAGGGAGGGCAGCCCCAGCATTTT	CASSEQGGQPQHF
few	TRBV5-8	TRBJ1-5	.	TGTGCCAGCAGCTCTGGACAGCGTAGCAATCAGCCCCAGCATTTT	CASSSGQRSNQPQHF
.	TRBV14	TRBJ2-1	.	TGTGCCAGCAGCCTACAGGGAGGACTAGGTGAGCAGTTCTTC	CASSLQGGLGEQFF
.	TRBV11-3	TRBJ2-3	.	TGTGCCAGCAGCTTAGATTCCCTAGCTACAGATACGCAGTATTTT	CASSLDSLATDTQYF
.	TRBV28	TRBJ1-6	.	TGTGCCAGCAGGAGGGACTCCTATAATTCACCCCTCCACTTT	CASRRDSYNSPLHF
.	TRBV4-1	TRBJ2-7	.	TGCGCCAGCAGCCAAGTAAGCTCGTTAAGTCTCTACGAGCAGTACTTC	CASSQVSSLSLYEQYF
few	TRBV6-5	TRBJ1-2	TRBD1	TGTGCCAGCAGGCCGACAGGGAATTGGGGCTACACCTTC	CASRPTGNWGYTF
.	TRBV7-2	TRBJ2-7	.	TGTGCCAGCAGCTTAGGGGGCGGTTTCTCCTACGAGCAGTACTTC	CASSLGGGFSYEQYF
.	TRBV4-1	TRBJ2-3	.	TGCGCCAGCAGCCAAGAGAAACTAGCAATCACAGATACGCAGTATTTT	CASSQEKLAITDTQYF
.	TRBV19	TRBJ1-1	.	TGTGCCAGTAGTTGGCCAAATTCTGAAGCTTTCTTT	CASSWPNSEAFF